This TCR beta chain was identified during a study of T cell responses to AZD1222 COVID-19 vaccine. CDR1 and CDR2 (germline): MNHEY, SVGAGI. CDR3 size: 11 residues. V was clipped by 0 bases and J by 6 bases, with 2 bases between them. Sequencing was performed with immunoSEQ multiplex PCR; in TCRdb, only in-frame clones are kept and a portion is missing. The table includes approximately 170,000 clones, roughly 89% detected once. The J gene is TRBJ1-2, the V gene TRBV6-5; D gene ambiguous. This material consisted of peripheral blood, taken on day 0 of AZD1222 vaccination. The receptor's source is an adult in good health. The CDR3 is CASSYSNGYTF. The CDR3 nucleotides are TGTGCCAGCAGTTACTCTAATGGCTACACCTTC.